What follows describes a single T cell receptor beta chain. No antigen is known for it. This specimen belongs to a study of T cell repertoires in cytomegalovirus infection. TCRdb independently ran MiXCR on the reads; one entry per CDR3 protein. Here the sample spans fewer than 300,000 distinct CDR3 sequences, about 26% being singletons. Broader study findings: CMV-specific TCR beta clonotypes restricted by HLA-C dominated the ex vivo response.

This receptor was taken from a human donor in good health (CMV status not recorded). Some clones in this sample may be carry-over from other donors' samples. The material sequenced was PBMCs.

The CDR3 spells CASSLGRQFEAFF. CDR3 sequence (DNA): TGTGCCAGCAGCTTAGGGCGGCAGTTTGAAGCTTTCTTT. This sequence joins TRBV11-3 and TRBJ1-1; D remains ambiguous. Germline V CDR1 and CDR2: SGHNT, YENEEA. The V gene lost 1 base and the J gene lost 7 bases, with 10 bases spanning the gap. The CDR3 runs to 13 residues.